This record covers a single T cell receptor beta chain. Its antigen remains unknown. Germline CDR1 is SGHTA and CDR2 is FQGNSA. This CDR3 contains 18 residues. V was pared by 3 bases and J by 2 bases, with 7 bases of the junction left unmatched. Clones were sequenced by immunoSEQ multiplex PCR, and TCRdb holds only the in-frame ones, with some missing. The sample has roughly 2.5 million clones; more than 90% are singletons. The data stem from a study of shared clonotypes between healthy human individuals. The study, taken as a whole, reports: With several donors compared, 4% to 5.5% of naive CD4 clonotypes were shared.

This TCR was sampled from a man in his late teens or twenties in good health. The chain recombines TRBV7-2 with TRBJ2-5, with TRBD2 matching 15 bases. Sequenced: naive CD4+ T cells sorted from blood. Described subset: CD45RA+ positively selected. The CDR3 DNA sequence: TGTGCCAGCAGCTTCCGGGGACTAGCGGGAGGAAGTCAAGAGACCCAGTACTTC. Encoded protein: CASSFRGLAGGSQETQYF.